The 32 T cell receptor beta chains below all came from one sample that was sequenced in a study of T cells after posttransplantation cyclophosphamide. Profiled with immunoSEQ multiplex PCR; TCRdb holds only in-frame clones, not every one. The table shows 25,000 or so clones, with roughly 83% occurring only once. Sequenced material: PBMCs. The receptors shown here come from a woman between 55 and 75 years old with a blood cancer, CMV-positive, and with a related stem cell donor.

This clone was detected once. The V and J genes are TRBV11-2 and TRBJ1-5; 9 bases map to TRBD1. The CDR3 has 15 residues. Germline V gene data show CDR1 as SGHAT and CDR2 as FQNNGV. V lost 5 bases, J lost 2 bases, and 4 bases stayed unmatched. CDR3 amino acids: CASSPGTGRNQPQHF. CDR3 DNA sequence: TGTGCCAGCAGCCCTGGGACAGGGCGCAATCAGCCCCAGCATTTT.

This clone was seen a single time. J is TRBJ2-7 and V is TRBV11-2; 8 bases agree with TRBD1. CDR1 SGHAT and CDR2 FQNNGV come from the germline V gene. CDR3 length: 17 residues. The V gene end was trimmed by 2 bases and the J gene end by 3 bases; junction bases not matched to a gene: 12. CDR3 sequence (DNA): TGTGCCAGCAGCTTAACGAGGCTCGACAGGGGTTTCTACGAGCAGTACTTC. Residues: CASSLTRLDRGFYEQYF.

The chain employs TRBV4-2 and TRBJ2-5; 9 bases fit TRBD2. V was clipped by 0 bases and J by 1 base; unmatched bases: 9. The germline V gene has CDR1 LGHNA and CDR2 YNFKEQ. The CDR3 consists of 18 residues. CDR3 amino acids: CASSQEYQAGGVQETQYF. CDR3 coding DNA: TGTGCCAGCAGCCAAGAATATCAAGCGGGAGGCGTCCAAGAGACCCAGTACTTC.

The chain has TRBV2 and TRBJ2-5; 7 bases align to TRBD1. This CDR3 has 14 residues. The V and J ends lost 3 bases and 5 bases, in that order; junction bases with no gene match: 6. Germline assignment: CDR1 SNHLY and CDR2 FYNNEI. In nucleotides, the CDR3 is TGTGCCAGCAGTGATCTCAGGGGGACCGAGACCCAGTACTTC. This sequence encodes CASSDLRGTETQYF.

Here the CDR3 reads CAISAGVAQPQHF. In DNA, the CDR3 is TGTGCCATCAGTGCCGGGGTTGCACAGCCCCAGCATTTT. The rearrangement links TRBV10-3 to TRBJ1-5; no firm D call. The length of the CDR3 is 13 residues. V was shortened by 4 bases and J by 7 bases, with 11 bases between the two germline ends. From germline, CDR1 is ENHRY and CDR2 SYGVKD.

The chain has TRBV7-2 and TRBJ2-5; no definite D call. Between the trimmed V and J ends, which lost 1 base and 5 bases, there was a span of 11 bases. The CDR3 runs to 14 residues. Germline assignment: CDR1 SGHTA and CDR2 FQGNSA. The chain's CDR3 is CASSLVLVLETQYF. The CDR3 DNA reads TGTGCCAGCAGCTTAGTTCTAGTCCTGGAGACCCAGTACTTC.

The chain carries TRBV25-1 and TRBJ1-2; D is undetermined. CDR3 length: 12 residues. The germline CDR1 and CDR2 sequences are MGHDK and SYGVNS. Trimming removed 8 bases from V and 2 bases from J, with 9 bases in between. Written as DNA, the CDR3 is TGTGCCAGCCTCGGGGAGAACTATGGCTACACCTTC. Translating gives CASLGENYGYTF.

This clone is medium-sized by share. This chain joins TRBV10-3 and TRBJ2-7, with 7 positions matching TRBD2. After removal of 3 bases from V and 4 bases from J, the junction contained 9 bases not matched to a gene. The CDR3 extends over 15 amino acids. The germline V gene has CDR1 ENHRY and CDR2 SYGVKD. Written as DNA, the CDR3 is TGTGCCATCAGTGAAGTCAAGCGGGGACTGTACGAGCAGTACTTC. Protein product: CAISEVKRGLYEQYF.

The chain joins TRBV6-4 to TRBJ2-2; 7 nucleotides align to TRBD1. The J segment lost 0 bases and the V segment lost 8 bases, leaving 9 bases of the junction unmatched. The CDR3 runs to 16 residues. Germline assignment: CDR1 MRHNA and CDR2 SNTAGT. The DNA for the CDR3 is TGTGCCAGCTCCCGAGGGGGCGTCGCGAACACCGGGGAGCTGTTTTTT. Translation: CASSRGGVANTGELFF.

This chain uses TRBV12-2 with TRBJ2-7; TRBD2 was called by the table and not checked on the DNA. TRBV12-2 is a pseudogene. The CDR3 length is 15 residues. The CDR3 DNA follows: TGTGCAAGTCGCTTAGGTCGTCCGTTCTCCTACGAGCAGTACTTC. It is translated as CASRLGRPFSYEQYF.

Concerning this clone itself: The sample contains more than one DNA sequence encoding this CDR3. The rearrangement uses TRBV5-1 and TRBJ2-3; no clear D gene. Trimming cost V 4 bases and J 0 bases, with 3 bases left between them. Per the germline V gene, CDR1 is SGHRS and CDR2 is YFSETQ. The CDR3 runs to 12 residues. The CDR3 DNA is TGCGCCAGCAGCCAGAGCACAGATACGCAGTATTTT. Translating it yields CASSQSTDTQYF.

The chain uses TRBV27 and TRBJ2-7, with 12 nucleotides matching TRBD2. From germline, CDR1 is MNHEY and CDR2 SMNVEV (reference sequence). Trimming at V came to 7 bases and at J to 5 bases, leaving 6 bases not matched to a gene. CDR3 size: 14 residues. This CDR3 is CASIRLAGDHEQYF. The CDR3 DNA sequence: TGTGCCAGCATTCGACTAGCGGGAGACCACGAGCAGTACTTC.

The chain couples TRBV5-1 to TRBJ2-7, with D tentatively TRBD2 (5 bases). The CDR3 is made up of 14 amino acids. Germline V gives CDR1 SGHRS, CDR2 YFSETQ. V was pared by 2 bases and J by 1 base, with 10 bases between. This CDR3 is CASSLGGQSYEQYF. DNA of the CDR3: TGCGCCAGCAGCTTAGGCGGGCAGTCCTACGAGCAGTACTTC. Using reference TRBV5-1 and TRBJ2-7 for the parts outside the CDR3, the full variable domain is KAGVTQTPRYLIKTRGQQVTLSCSPISGHRSVSWYQQTPGQGLQFLFEYFSETQRNKGNFPGRFSGRQFSNSRSEMNVSTLELGDSALYLCASSLGGQSYEQYFGPGTRLTVT.

The chain couples TRBV15 to TRBJ1-5, with D hard to call. Germline assignment: CDR1 LNHNV and CDR2 YYDKDF (reference sequence). The CDR3 totals 21 residues. V lost 0 bases, J lost 0 bases, and 24 bases lay in between. The CDR3, as DNA: TGTGCCACCAGCAGAGATCGCACAGTAGGTTCCTATATATATAGCAATCAGCCCCAGCATTTT. Translation gives CATSRDRTVGSYIYSNQPQHF.

CDR3 in amino acids: CASSLFAVTDTQYF. CDR3 nucleotides: TGTGCCAGCAGCTTATTTGCGGTCACAGATACGCAGTATTTT. This chain connects TRBV7-2 to TRBJ2-3; D remains unclear. Trimming shortened V by 2 bases and J by 2 bases, and 8 bases separated the two germline ends. CDR1 and CDR2 from the germline V gene are SGHTA and FQGNSA. The CDR3 runs 14 residues.

The DNA of the CDR3 is TGTGCCAGCAGCATACAGGGGGGCACTGAAGCTTTCTTT. Translating gives CASSIQGGTEAFF. The J gene is TRBJ1-1, the V gene TRBV5-4; 8 nucleotides match TRBD1. Germline lookup yields CDR1 SGHNT and CDR2 YYREEE (reference sequence). Germline trimming cut 4 bases from V and 4 bases from J; bases unmatched to any gene: 3. The CDR3 is made up of 13 amino acids.

This chain uses TRBV4-1 with TRBJ2-1; the match to TRBD1 covers 9 bases. Germline V lookup: CDR1 MGHRA, CDR2 YSYEKL. V was clipped by 0 bases and J by 2 bases; unmatched bases: 5. The CDR3 sequence is 17 residues long. As DNA, the CDR3 is TGCGCCAGCAGCCAAGAGGTCGGGACAGGGACCTACAATGAGCAGTTCTTC. The encoded protein is CASSQEVGTGTYNEQFF.

V gene TRBV30 combines with J gene TRBJ2-3; D not certain. From germline, CDR1 is GTSNPN and CDR2 SVGIG (reference sequence). V was clipped by 1 base and J by 0 bases, with 8 bases between them. The CDR3 is 14 residues long. The CDR3 DNA follows: TGTGCCTGGAGTGCCTTTACTAGCACAGATACGCAGTATTTT. It codes for CAWSAFTSTDTQYF.

The V gene is TRBV7-9, the J gene TRBJ1-1, with D possibly TRBD1 on 6 matching bases. V was trimmed by 7 bases and J by 0 bases, leaving 15 bases between them. CDR1 and CDR2 from the germline V gene are SEHNR and FQNEAQ (reference sequence). The CDR3 runs to 15 residues. The CDR3 DNA is TGTGCCAGCACATATCAGGGGATCATGAACACTGAAGCTTTCTTT. It is translated as CASTYQGIMNTEAFF.

The chain uses TRBV11-2 and TRBJ2-2; possibly TRBD2 for D (5 bases). Germline CDR1 is SGHAT and CDR2 is FQNNGV. This CDR3 has 14 residues. V dropped 5 bases and J dropped 8 bases, with 15 bases sitting between them. The CDR3 DNA reads as TGTGCCAGCAGCCCCGTGCGGGTTAGGGGGGAGCTGTTTTTT. This sequence encodes CASSPVRVRGELFF.

The rearrangement links TRBV30 to TRBJ2-1, with 8 bases matching TRBD2. This CDR3 is 14 amino acids long. V lost 0 bases and J lost 6; bases outside the gene matches: 4. Looked up from germline, CDR1 is GTSNPN and CDR2 is SVGIG (reference sequence). CDR3 in DNA: TGTGCCTGGAGTGTAGGGACTAGAATCAATGAGCAGTTCTTC. Its protein is CAWSVGTRINEQFF. Based on the CDR3 plus reference TRBV30 and TRBJ2-1, the full variable domain is SQTIHQWPATLVQPVGSPLSLECTVEGTSNPNLYWYRQAAGRGLQLLFYSVGIGQISSEVPQNLSASRPQDRQFILSSKKLLLSDSGFYLCAWSVGTRINEQFFGPGTRLTVL.

The rearrangement joins TRBV18 to TRBJ2-2; weak D call: TRBD2 (6 bases). V was trimmed by 2 bases and J by 4 bases, leaving 14 bases between them. The CDR3 is made up of 16 amino acids. Germline CDR1 reads KGHSH; CDR2 reads LQKENI. This CDR3 is CASSPYTGVITGELFF. In nucleotides, the CDR3 is TGTGCCAGCTCACCATATACGGGAGTAATCACCGGGGAGCTGTTTTTT.

The rearrangement joins TRBV6-1 to TRBJ2-2; D perhaps matches TRBD1 (6 bases). Germline V lookup: CDR1 MNHNS, CDR2 SASEGT. This CDR3 is built from 14 residues. V was shortened by 10 bases and J by 3 bases, with 15 bases between the two germline ends. The CDR3 loop reads CATRTVDYTGELFF. The CDR3 bases are TGTGCCACCAGGACAGTTGACTACACCGGGGAGCTGTTTTTT.

The chain uses TRBV6-1 and TRBJ2-7; the D gene is possibly TRBD2 (6 bases). The V and J ends lost 2 bases and 7 bases respectively, with 15 bases between them. The CDR3 length is 14 residues. CDR1 is MNHNS, CDR2 SASEGT, per germline. In DNA, the CDR3 is TGTGCCAGCAGTGAACGGGTGGATGGGGGGGAGCAGTACTTC. It encodes CASSERVDGGEQYF.

The chain has TRBV19 and TRBJ2-5, with TRBD1 matching 8 bases. CDR3 length equals 12 residues. J was trimmed by 5 bases and V by 5 bases; bases with no gene match: 1. Germline values: CDR1 LNHDA, CDR2 SQIVND (reference sequence). This CDR3 is CASSQGAETQYF. DNA of the CDR3: TGTGCCAGTAGTCAGGGGGCGGAGACCCAGTACTTC.

The gene calls are TRBV4-1 and TRBJ1-3, with D perhaps matching TRBD1 (6 bases). Germline CDR1 and CDR2: MGHRA and YSYEKL. This CDR3 has 16 amino acids. The V end was cut by 0 bases, the J end by 4 bases, with 13 bases between. CDR3 sequence: CASSQDLGAPGNTIYF. CDR3 bases: TGCGCCAGCAGCCAAGATCTGGGGGCCCCAGGAAACACCATATATTTT.

This clone was seen more than once but under ten times. The chain uses TRBV7-9 and TRBJ1-4; possibly TRBD1 for D (6 bases). V gave up 5 bases and J gave up 6 bases, with 16 bases separating them. There are 15 residues in the CDR3. Germline CDR1 SEHNR, CDR2 FQNEAQ (reference sequence). This chain's CDR3 is CASSNDRSFYEKLFF. The CDR3 DNA is TGTGCCAGCAGCAACGACAGGAGCTTTTATGAAAAACTGTTTTTT.

This chain joins TRBV7-2 and TRBJ2-3; 9 bases map to TRBD2. Germline lookup yields CDR1 SGHTA and CDR2 FQGNSA. The CDR3 sequence is 17 residues long. J gave up 2 bases and V 5 bases, and 11 bases lay outside the gene matches. CDR3 in DNA: TGTGCCAGCAGCCCCCGAACGAGCGGGAGGTACACAGATACGCAGTATTTT. Translation: CASSPRTSGRYTDTQYF.

This clone has a single count. This sequence joins TRBV14 and TRBJ2-5, with 7 bases identical to TRBD1. There are 15 residues in the CDR3. The germline gives CDR1 SGHDN, CDR2 FVKESK. The V gene end was trimmed by 6 bases and the J gene end by 3 bases; junction bases not matched to a gene: 10. CDR3 coding DNA: TGTGCCAGCAGTCCTTCTTGGGACAGTGAAGAGACCCAGTACTTC. Encoded protein: CASSPSWDSEETQYF.

The chain has TRBV30 and TRBJ1-4; perhaps TRBD1 as D (5 bases). Trimming shortened V by 3 bases and J by 4 bases, and 9 bases separated the two germline ends. Germline CDR1 is GTSNPN and CDR2 is SVGIG (reference sequence). The CDR3 sequence is 13 residues long. The CDR3 DNA sequence: TGTGCCTGGAGGCAGGGATTTAATGAAAAACTGTTTTTT. Translation: CAWRQGFNEKLFF.

The CDR3 bases are TGTGCCAGCAGCAGGCCGACAGGGTCCCTCGGGGAGCAGTACTTC. Amino acids: CASSRPTGSLGEQYF. The chain links TRBV7-2 to TRBJ2-7, with 7 bases aligning to TRBD1. The germline CDR1 and CDR2 sequences are SGHTA and FQGNSA. The CDR3 consists of 15 residues. V lost 5 bases to trimming and J lost 7 bases; unmatched junction nucleotides: 14. The full variable domain, its missing parts supplied by reference TRBV7-2 and TRBJ2-7, is GAGVSQSPSNKVTEKGKDVELRCDPISGHTALYWYRQSLGQGLEFLIYFQGNSAPDKSGLPSDRFSAERTGGSVSTLTIQRTQQEDSAVYLCASSRPTGSLGEQYFGPGTRLTVT.

V and J are TRBV10-3 and TRBJ2-7; the match to TRBD1 covers 9 bases. CDR3 size: 15 residues. Germline V CDR1 and CDR2: ENHRY, SYGVKD. With 4 bases clipped from V and 5 bases from J, the junction kept 9 bases outside the gene matches. CDR3 sequence reads: CAISGTNRGLNEQYF. The CDR3 coding sequence is TGTGCCATCAGTGGAACCAACAGGGGGCTAAACGAGCAGTACTTC.